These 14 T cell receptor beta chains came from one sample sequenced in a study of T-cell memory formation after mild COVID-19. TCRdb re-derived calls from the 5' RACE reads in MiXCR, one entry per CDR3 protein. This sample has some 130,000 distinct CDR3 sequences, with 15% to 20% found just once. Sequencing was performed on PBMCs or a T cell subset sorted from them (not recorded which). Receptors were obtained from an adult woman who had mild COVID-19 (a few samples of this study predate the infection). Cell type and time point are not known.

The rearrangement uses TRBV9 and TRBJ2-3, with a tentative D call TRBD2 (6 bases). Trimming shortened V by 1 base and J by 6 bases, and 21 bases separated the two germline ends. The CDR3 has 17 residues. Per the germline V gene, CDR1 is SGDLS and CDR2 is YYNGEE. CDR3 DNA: TGTGCCAGCAGCGTATCTCTTCACCCGCGGGGCCGGGATACGCAGTATTTT. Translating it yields CASSVSLHPRGRDTQYF.

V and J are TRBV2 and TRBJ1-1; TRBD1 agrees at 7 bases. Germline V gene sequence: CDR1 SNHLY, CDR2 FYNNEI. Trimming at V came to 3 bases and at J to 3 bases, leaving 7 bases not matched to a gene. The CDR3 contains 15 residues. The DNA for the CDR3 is TGTGCCAGCAGTGAGACAGGGAGGGCGTACACTGAAGCTTTCTTT. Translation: CASSETGRAYTEAFF.

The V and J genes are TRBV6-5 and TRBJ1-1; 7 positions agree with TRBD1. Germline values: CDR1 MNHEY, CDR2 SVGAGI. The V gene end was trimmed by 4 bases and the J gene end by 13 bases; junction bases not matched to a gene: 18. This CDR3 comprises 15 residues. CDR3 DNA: TGTGCCAGCAGTTCCGAACCCTGGGACGTAGCAGGGGGTTTCTTT. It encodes CASSSEPWDVAGGFF.

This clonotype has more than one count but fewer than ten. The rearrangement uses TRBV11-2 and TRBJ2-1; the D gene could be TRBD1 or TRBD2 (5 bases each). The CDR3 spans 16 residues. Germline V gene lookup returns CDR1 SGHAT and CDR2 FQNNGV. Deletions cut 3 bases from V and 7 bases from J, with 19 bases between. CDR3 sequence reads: CASSLASGTIGNEQFF. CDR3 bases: TGTGCCAGCAGCTTGGCTTCCGGGACCATCGGTAATGAGCAGTTCTTC.

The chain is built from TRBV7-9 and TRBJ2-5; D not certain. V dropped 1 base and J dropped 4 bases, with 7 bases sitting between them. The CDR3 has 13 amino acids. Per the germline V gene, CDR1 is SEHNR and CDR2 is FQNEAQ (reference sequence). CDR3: CASSLDSRETQYF. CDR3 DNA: TGTGCCAGCAGCTTAGACAGCAGAGAGACCCAGTACTTC.

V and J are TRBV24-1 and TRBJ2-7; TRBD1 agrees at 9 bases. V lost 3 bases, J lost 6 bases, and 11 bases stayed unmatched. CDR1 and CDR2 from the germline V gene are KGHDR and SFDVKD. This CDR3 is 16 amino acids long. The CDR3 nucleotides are TGTGCCACCAGTGATACACCGGGACAGGGTGTGAGCGAGCAGTACTTC. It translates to CATSDTPGQGVSEQYF.

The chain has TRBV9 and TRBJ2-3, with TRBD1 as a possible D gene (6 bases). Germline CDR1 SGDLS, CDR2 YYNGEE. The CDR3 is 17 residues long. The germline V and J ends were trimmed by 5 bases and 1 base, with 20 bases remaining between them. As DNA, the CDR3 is TGTGCCAGCAGTGATACAGGGTTACTGGGTGGCACAGATACGCAGTATTTT. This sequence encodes CASSDTGLLGGTDTQYF.

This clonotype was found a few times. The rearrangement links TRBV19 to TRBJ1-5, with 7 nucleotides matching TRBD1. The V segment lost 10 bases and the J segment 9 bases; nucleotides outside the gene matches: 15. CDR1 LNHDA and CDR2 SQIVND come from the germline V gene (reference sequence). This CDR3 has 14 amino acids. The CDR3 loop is CATNFGQAQWPQHF. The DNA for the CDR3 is TGTGCCACCAACTTCGGACAGGCTCAATGGCCCCAGCATTTT. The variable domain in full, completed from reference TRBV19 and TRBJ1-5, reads DGGITQSPKYLFRKEGQNVTLSCEQNLNHDAMYWYRQDPGQGLRLIYYSQIVNDFQKGDIAEGYSVSREKKESFPLTVTSAQKNPTAFYLCATNFGQAQWPQHFGDGTRLSIL.

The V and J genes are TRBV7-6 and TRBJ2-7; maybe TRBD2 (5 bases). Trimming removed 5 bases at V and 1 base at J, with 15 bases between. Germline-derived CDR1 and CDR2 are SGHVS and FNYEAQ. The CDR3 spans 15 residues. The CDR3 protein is CASSLEGFRSYEQYF. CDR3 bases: TGTGCCAGCAGCCTAGAGGGTTTCCGATCCTACGAGCAGTACTTC.

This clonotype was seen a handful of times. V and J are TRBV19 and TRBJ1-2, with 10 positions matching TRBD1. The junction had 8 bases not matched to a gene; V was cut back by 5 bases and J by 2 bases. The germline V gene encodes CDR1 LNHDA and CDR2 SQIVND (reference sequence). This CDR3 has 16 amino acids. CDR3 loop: CASSLGQGPSNYGYTF. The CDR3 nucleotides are TGTGCCAGTAGTCTGGGACAGGGGCCATCCAACTATGGCTACACCTTC.

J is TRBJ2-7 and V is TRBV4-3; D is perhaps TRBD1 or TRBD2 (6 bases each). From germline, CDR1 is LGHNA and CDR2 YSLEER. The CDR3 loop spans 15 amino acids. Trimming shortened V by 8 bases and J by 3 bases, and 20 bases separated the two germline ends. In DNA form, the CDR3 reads TGCGCCAGCGCCCTTAAGGAGGGGGGCGACTACGAGCAGTACTTC. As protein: CASALKEGGDYEQYF.

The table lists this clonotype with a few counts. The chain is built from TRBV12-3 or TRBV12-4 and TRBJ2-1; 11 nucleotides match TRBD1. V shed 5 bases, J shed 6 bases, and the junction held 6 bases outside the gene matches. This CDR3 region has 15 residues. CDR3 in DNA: TGTGCCAGCAGTCTTACCGGGACAGGGGGCAATGAGCAGTTCTTC. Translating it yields CASSLTGTGGNEQFF.

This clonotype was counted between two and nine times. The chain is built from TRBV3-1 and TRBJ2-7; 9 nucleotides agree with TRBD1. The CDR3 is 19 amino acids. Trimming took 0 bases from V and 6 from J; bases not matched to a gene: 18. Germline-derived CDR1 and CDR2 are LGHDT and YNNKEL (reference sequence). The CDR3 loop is CASSQDGEAGQGRLGEQYF. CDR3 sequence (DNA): TGTGCCAGCAGCCAAGATGGGGAGGCGGGACAGGGTAGGCTCGGCGAGCAGTACTTC.

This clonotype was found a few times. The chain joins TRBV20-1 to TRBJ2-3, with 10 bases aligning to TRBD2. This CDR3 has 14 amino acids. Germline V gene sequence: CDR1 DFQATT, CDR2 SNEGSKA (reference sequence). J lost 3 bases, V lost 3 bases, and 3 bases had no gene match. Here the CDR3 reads CSASLAGVTDTQYF. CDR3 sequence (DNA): TGCAGTGCTAGCCTAGCGGGGGTTACAGATACGCAGTATTTT.